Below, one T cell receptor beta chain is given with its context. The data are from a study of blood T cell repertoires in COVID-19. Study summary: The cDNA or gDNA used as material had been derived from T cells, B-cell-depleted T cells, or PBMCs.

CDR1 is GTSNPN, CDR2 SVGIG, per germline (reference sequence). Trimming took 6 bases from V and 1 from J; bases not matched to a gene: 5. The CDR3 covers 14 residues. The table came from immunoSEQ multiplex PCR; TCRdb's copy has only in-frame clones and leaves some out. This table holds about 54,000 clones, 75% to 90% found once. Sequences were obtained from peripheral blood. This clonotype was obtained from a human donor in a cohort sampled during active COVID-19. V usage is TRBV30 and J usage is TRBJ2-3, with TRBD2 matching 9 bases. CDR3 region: CACTGTSRTDTQYF. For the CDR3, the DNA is TGTGCCTGCACCGGGACTAGCCGCACAGATACGCAGTATTTT.